These 7 T cell receptor beta chains were sequenced from one sample in a study of blood T cell repertoires in COVID-19. The data were produced by immunoSEQ multiplex PCR, yet TCRdb's version contains in-frame clones alone and is incomplete. The profile covers under 200,000 clones, with roughly 88% appearing a single time and 6% to 8.5% taken by the ten largest. What was sequenced was PBMCs or T cells enriched from blood (not recorded which). Receptor source: a woman in her fifties or sixties who had recovered from COVID-19.

The chain recombines TRBV18 with TRBJ2-2; 7 positions agree with TRBD1. CDR3 length: 16 amino acids. Per germline, CDR1 KGHSH and CDR2 LQKENI. Losses at the gene ends were 5 bases for V and 4 bases for J; bases not matched to a gene: 10. CDR3 sequence reads: CASSGTDVRATGELFF. For the CDR3, the DNA is TGTGCCAGCTCAGGGACAGACGTCCGGGCCACCGGGGAGCTGTTTTTT.

The chain has TRBV24-1 and TRBJ2-3; D not resolved. CDR3 size: 14 residues. CDR1 and CDR2 (germline): KGHDR, SFDVKD. V dropped 4 bases and J dropped 1 base, with 8 bases sitting between them. CDR3: CATSESAGTDTQYF. The CDR3 DNA reads TGTGCCACCAGTGAAAGCGCGGGCACAGATACGCAGTATTTT.

The chain employs TRBV5-4 and TRBJ2-3; maybe TRBD2 (6 bases). Germline loops: CDR1 SGHNT, CDR2 YYREEE (reference sequence). The V gene lost 4 bases and the J gene lost 1 base, with 13 bases spanning the gap. CDR3 length: 15 residues. The CDR3 DNA sequence: TGTGCCAGCAGCGGAGGGAGTCGGGGCACAGATACGCAGTATTTT. This sequence encodes CASSGGSRGTDTQYF.

The V call is TRBV25-1, the J call TRBJ1-3, with D possibly TRBD1 on 5 matching bases. V gave up 4 bases and J gave up 7 bases, with 23 bases separating them. The CDR3 spans 17 residues. Germline V gene lookup returns CDR1 MGHDK and CDR2 SYGVNS. The CDR3 sequence is CASSGGAGSPPFNTIYF. The CDR3 DNA follows: TGTGCCAGCAGTGGTGGGGCAGGATCGCCCCCCTTCAACACCATATATTTT.

This chain links TRBV27 with TRBJ2-3; 10 positions agree with TRBD2. J lost 1 base, V lost 0 bases, and 4 bases had no gene match. The CDR3 runs 17 residues. Per germline, CDR1 MNHEY and CDR2 SMNVEV (reference sequence). The CDR3 DNA sequence: TGTGCCAGCAGTTTATCGAGGCTAGCGGGGGGCACAGATACGCAGTATTTT. Residues: CASSLSRLAGGTDTQYF.

The chain uses TRBV7-2 and TRBJ2-7; TRBD2 aligns across 8 bases. CDR1 and CDR2 from the germline V gene are SGHTA and FQGNSA. The CDR3 spans 15 residues. V lost 3 bases to trimming and J lost 0 bases; unmatched junction nucleotides: 4. The DNA of the CDR3 is TGTGCCAGCAGCTTTAGCGGGGTCAGCTCCTACGAGCAGTACTTC. Translated, it gives CASSFSGVSSYEQYF.

The chain links TRBV14 to TRBJ2-5; 10 nucleotides match TRBD1. From germline, CDR1 is SGHDN and CDR2 FVKESK. J lost 8 bases, V lost 4 bases, and 4 bases had no gene match. The CDR3 has 13 amino acids. CDR3: CASSLGQGVTQYF. The CDR3 coding sequence is TGTGCCAGCAGCCTCGGACAGGGGGTTACCCAGTACTTC.